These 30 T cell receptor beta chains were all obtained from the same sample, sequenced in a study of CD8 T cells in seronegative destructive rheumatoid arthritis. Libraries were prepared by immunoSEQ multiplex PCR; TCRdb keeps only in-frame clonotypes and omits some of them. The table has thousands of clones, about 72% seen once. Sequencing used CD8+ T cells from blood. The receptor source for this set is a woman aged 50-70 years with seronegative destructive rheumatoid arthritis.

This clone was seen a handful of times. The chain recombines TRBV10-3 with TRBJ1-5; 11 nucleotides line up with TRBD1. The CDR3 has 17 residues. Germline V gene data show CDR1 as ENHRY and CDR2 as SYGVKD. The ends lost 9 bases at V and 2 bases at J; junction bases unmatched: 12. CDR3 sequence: CAIDRDRGLDGNQPQHF. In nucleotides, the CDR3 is TGTGCCATAGACCGGGACAGGGGGTTGGATGGCAATCAGCCCCAGCATTTT.

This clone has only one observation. CDR3 bases: TGTGCCAGCAGCCCCCGGACAGGGGAAGAGACCCAGTACTTC. Residues: CASSPRTGEETQYF. The chain has TRBV11-2 and TRBJ2-5, with TRBD1 matching 9 bases. Unmatched junction bases numbered 4, after V lost 5 bases and J lost 3 bases. The length of the CDR3 is 14 residues. Germline values: CDR1 SGHAT, CDR2 FQNNGV.

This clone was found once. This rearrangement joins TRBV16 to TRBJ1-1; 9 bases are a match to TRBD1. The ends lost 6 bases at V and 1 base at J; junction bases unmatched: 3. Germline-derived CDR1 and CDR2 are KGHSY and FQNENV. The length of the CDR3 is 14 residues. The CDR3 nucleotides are TGTGCCAGCAGTAAGACAGGGGGGAACACTGAAGCTTTCTTT. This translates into CASSKTGGNTEAFF. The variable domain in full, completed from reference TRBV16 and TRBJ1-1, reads GEEVAQTPKHLVRGEGQKAKLYCAPIKGHSYVFWYQQVLKNEFKFLISFQNENVFDETGMPKERFSAKCLPNSPCSLEIQATKLEDSAVYFCASSKTGGNTEAFFGQGTRLTVV.

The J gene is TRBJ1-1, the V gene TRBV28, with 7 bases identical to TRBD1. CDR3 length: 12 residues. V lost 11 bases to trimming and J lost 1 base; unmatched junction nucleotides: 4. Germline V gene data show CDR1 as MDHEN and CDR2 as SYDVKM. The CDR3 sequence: CALTGPNTEAFF. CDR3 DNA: TGTGCCCTGACAGGGCCGAACACTGAAGCTTTCTTT.

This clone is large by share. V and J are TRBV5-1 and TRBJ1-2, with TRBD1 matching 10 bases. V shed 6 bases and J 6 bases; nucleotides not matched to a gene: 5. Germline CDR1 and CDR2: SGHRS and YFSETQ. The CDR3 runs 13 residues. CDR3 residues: CASKGQGMDGYTF. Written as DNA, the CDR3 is TGCGCCAGCAAGGGACAGGGGATGGATGGCTACACCTTC.

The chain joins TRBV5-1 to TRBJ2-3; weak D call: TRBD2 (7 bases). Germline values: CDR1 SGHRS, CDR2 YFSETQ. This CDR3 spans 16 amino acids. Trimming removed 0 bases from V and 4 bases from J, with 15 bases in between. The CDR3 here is CASSLEGGGPSDTQYF. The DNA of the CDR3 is TGCGCCAGCAGCTTGGAAGGGGGGGGGCCCTCAGATACGCAGTATTTT.

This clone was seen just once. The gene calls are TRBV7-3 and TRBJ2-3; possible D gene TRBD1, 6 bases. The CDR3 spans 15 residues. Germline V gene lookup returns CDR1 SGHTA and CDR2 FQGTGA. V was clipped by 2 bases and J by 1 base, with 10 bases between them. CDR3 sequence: CASSLVGAGTDTQYF. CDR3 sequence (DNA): TGTGCCAGCAGCTTAGTGGGGGCTGGCACAGATACGCAGTATTTT.

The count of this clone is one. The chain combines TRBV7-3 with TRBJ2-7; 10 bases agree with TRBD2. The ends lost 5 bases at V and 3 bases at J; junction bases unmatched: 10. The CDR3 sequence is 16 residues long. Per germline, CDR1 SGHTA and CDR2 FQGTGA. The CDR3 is CASSEDGLAGVYEQYF. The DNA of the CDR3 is TGTGCCAGCAGCGAAGATGGGCTAGCGGGGGTCTACGAGCAGTACTTC.

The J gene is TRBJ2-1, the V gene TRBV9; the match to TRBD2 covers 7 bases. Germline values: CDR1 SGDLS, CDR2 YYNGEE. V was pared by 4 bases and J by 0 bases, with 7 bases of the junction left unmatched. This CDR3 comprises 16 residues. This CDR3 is CASSPTGTNSYNEQFF. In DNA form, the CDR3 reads TGTGCCAGCAGCCCGACCGGGACTAACTCCTACAATGAGCAGTTCTTC.

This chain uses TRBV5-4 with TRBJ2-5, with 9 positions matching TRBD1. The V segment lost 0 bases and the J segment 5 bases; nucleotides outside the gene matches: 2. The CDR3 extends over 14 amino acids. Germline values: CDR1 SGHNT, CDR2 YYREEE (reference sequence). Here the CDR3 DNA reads TGTGCCAGCAGCTTGGACAGGGGGCCCGAGACCCAGTACTTC. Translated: CASSLDRGPETQYF.

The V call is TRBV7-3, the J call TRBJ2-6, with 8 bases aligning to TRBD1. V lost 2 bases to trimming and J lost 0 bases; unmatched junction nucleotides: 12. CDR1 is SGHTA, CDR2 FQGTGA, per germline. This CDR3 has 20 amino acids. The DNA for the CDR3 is TGTGCCAGCAGCTTATGGGTAGTCAGGGGGCCATCCTCTGGGGCCAACGTCCTGACTTTC. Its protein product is CASSLWVVRGPSSGANVLTF.

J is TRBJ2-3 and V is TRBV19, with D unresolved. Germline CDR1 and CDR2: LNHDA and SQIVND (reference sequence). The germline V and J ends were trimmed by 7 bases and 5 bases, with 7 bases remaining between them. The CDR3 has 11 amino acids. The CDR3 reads CASIFGDTQYF. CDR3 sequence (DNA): TGTGCCAGTATTTTCGGAGATACGCAGTATTTT.

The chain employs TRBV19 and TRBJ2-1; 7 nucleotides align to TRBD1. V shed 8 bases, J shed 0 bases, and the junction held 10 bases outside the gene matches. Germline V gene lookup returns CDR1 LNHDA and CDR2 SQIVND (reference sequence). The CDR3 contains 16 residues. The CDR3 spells CASGRDRESSYNEQFF. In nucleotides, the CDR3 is TGTGCCAGTGGCCGGGACAGAGAAAGCTCCTACAATGAGCAGTTCTTC.

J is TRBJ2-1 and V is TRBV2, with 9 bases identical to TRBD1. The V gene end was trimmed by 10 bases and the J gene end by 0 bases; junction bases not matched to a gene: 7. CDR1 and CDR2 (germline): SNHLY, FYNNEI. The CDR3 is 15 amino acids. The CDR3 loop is CAIDRGISSYNEQFF. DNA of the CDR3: TGTGCCATTGACAGGGGGATTAGCTCCTACAATGAGCAGTTCTTC.

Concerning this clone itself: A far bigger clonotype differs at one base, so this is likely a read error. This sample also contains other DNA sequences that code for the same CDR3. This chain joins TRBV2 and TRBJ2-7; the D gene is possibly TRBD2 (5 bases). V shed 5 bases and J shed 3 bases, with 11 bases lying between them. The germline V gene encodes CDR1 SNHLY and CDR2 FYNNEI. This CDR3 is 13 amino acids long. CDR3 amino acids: CASSQGGSYEQYF. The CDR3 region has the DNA TGTGCCAGCAGTCAAGGAGGAAGCTACGAGCAGTACTTC.

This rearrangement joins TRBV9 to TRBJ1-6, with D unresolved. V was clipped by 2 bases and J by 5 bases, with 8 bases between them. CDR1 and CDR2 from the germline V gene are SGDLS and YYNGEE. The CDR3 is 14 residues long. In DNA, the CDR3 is TGTGCCAGCAGCGTCCGACGGGATAATTCACCCCTCCACTTT. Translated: CASSVRRDNSPLHF.

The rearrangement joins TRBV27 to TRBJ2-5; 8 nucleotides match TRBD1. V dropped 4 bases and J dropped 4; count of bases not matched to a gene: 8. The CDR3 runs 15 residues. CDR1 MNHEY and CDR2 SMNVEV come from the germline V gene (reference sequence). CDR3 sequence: CASSSDRQGPETQYF. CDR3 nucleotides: TGTGCCAGCAGTTCCGATCGACAGGGGCCAGAGACCCAGTACTTC.

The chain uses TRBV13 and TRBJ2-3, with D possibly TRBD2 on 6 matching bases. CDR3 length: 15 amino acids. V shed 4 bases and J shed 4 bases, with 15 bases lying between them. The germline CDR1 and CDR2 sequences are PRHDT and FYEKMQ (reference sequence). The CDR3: CASSSGLAFSDTQYF. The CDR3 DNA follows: TGTGCCAGCAGCTCGGGACTCGCTTTTTCAGATACGCAGTATTTT.

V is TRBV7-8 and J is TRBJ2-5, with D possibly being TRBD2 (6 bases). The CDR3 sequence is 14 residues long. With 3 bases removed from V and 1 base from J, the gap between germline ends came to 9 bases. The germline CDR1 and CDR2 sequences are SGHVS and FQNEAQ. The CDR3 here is CASSLEGFQETQYF. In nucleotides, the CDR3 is TGTGCCAGCAGCTTGGAGGGTTTCCAAGAGACCCAGTACTTC. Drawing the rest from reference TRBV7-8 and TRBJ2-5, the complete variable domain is GAGVSQSPRYKVAKRGQDVALRCDPISGHVSLFWYQQALGQGPEFLTYFQNEAQLDKSGLPSDRFFAERPEGSVSTLKIQRTQQEDSAVYLCASSLEGFQETQYFGPGTRLLVL.

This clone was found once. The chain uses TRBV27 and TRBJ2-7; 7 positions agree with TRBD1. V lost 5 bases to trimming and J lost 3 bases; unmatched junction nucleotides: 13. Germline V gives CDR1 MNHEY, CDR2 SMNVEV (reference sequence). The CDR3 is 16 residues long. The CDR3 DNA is TGTGCCAGCAGTCTAATCTCCTTTGGGACAGTCTACGAGCAGTACTTC. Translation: CASSLISFGTVYEQYF.

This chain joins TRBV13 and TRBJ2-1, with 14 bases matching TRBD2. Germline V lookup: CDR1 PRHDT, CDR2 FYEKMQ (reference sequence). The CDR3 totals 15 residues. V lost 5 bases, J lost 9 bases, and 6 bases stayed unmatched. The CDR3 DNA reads TGTGCCAGCAGCAAATCCGGGACTAGCGGGGGTGAGCAGTTCTTC. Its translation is CASSKSGTSGGEQFF.

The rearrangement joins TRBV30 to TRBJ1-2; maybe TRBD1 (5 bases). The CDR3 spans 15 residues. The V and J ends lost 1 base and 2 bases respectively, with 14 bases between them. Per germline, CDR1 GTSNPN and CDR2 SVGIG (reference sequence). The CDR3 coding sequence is TGTGCCTGGAGTGAGGTACAGGCAAACAACTATGGCTACACCTTC. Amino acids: CAWSEVQANNYGYTF.

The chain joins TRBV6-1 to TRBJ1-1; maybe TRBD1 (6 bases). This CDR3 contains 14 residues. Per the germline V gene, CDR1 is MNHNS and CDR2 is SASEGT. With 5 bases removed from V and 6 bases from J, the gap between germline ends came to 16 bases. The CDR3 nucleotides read TGTGCCAGCAGTTTGGGGACATTCGGCGCTGAAGCTTTCTTT. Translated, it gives CASSLGTFGAEAFF.

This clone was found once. The CDR3 nucleotides are TGTGCCAGCAGCCCGACAGGCCCAGGGGGCTACACCTTC. Encoded protein: CASSPTGPGGYTF. V gene TRBV9 combines with J gene TRBJ1-2; D is possibly TRBD1 (6 bases). Germline loops: CDR1 SGDLS, CDR2 YYNGEE. The CDR3 runs 13 residues. V shed 4 bases and J shed 8 bases, with 15 bases lying between them.

The CDR3 reads CASSFVGRGYTF. Here the CDR3 DNA reads TGTGCCAGCAGCTTCGTCGGTCGCGGCTACACCTTC. The chain is built from TRBV7-9 and TRBJ1-2, with no clear D. The germline V gene encodes CDR1 SEHNR and CDR2 FQNEAQ (reference sequence). V shed 3 bases and J shed 8 bases, with 10 bases lying between them. This CDR3 spans 12 amino acids. Supplemented by reference TRBV7-9 and TRBJ1-2, the full variable domain reads DTGVSQNPRHKITKRGQNVTFRCDPISEHNRLYWYRQTLGQGPEFLTYFQNEAQLEKSRLLSDRFSAERPKGSFSTLEIQRTEQGDSAMYLCASSFVGRGYTFGSGTRLTVV.

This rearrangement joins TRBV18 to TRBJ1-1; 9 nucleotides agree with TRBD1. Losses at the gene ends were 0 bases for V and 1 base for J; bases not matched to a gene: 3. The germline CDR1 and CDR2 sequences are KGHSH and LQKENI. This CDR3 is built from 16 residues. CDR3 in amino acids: CASSPPRDRENTEAFF. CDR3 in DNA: TGTGCCAGCTCACCACCACGGGACAGGGAGAACACTGAAGCTTTCTTT.

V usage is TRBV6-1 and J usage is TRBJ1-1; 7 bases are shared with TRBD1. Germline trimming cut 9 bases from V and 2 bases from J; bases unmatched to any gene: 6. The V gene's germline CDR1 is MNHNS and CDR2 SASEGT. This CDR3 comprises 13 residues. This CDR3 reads CASKTGINTEAFF. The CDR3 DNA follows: TGTGCCAGTAAGACAGGGATAAACACTGAAGCTTTCTTT.

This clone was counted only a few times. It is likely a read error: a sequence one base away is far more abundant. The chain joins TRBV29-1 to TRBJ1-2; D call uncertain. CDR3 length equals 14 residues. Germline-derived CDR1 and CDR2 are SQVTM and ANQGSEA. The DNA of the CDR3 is TGCAGCGTTCAAGATCTAAAAAGCACTAGAGGCTACACCTTC. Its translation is CSVQDLKSTRGYTF.

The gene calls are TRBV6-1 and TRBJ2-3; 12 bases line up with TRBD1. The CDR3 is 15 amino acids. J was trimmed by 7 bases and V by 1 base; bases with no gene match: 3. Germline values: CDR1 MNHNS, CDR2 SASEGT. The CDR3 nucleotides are TGTGCCAGCAGTGAAGAGGGACAGGGGGCGAATACGCAGTATTTT. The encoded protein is CASSEEGQGANTQYF.

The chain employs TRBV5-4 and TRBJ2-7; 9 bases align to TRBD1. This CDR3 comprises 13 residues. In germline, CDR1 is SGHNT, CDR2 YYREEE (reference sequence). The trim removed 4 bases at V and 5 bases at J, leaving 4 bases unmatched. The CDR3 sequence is CASSGDRVDEQYF. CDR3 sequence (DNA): TGTGCCAGCAGCGGGGACAGGGTAGACGAGCAGTACTTC.